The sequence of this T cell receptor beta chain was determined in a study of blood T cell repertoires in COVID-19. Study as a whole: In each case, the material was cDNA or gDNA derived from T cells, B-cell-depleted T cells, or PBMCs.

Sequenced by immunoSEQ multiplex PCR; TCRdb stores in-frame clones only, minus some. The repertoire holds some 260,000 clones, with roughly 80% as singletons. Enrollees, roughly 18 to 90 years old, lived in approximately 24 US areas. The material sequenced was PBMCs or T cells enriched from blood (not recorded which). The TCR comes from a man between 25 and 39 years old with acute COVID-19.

CDR3 DNA sequence: TGTGCCAGTAGTCGAGTCGGGGAATACAATGAGCAGTTCTTC. This sequence encodes CASSRVGEYNEQFF. The chain uses TRBV19 and TRBJ2-1, with a weak D call TRBD2 (5 bases). The V end was cut by 5 bases, the J end by 4 bases, with 12 bases between. CDR3 size: 14 residues. Germline V gene sequence: CDR1 LNHDA, CDR2 SQIVND (reference sequence).